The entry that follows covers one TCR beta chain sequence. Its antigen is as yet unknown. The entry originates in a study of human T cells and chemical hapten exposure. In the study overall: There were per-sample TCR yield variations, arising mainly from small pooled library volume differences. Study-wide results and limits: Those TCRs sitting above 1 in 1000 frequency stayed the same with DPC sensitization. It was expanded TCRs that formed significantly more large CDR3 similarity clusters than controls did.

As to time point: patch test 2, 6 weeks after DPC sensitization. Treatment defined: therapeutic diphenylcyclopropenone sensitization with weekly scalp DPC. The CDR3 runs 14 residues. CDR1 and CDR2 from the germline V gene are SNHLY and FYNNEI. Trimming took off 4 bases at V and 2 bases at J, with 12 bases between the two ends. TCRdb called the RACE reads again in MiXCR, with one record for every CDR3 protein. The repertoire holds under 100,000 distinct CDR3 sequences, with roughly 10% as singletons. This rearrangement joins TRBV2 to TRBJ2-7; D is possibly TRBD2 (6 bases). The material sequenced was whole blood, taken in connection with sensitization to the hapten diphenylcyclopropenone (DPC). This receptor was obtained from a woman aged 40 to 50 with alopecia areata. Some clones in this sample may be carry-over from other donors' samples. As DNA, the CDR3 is TGTGCCAGCAGTGGTAGCGGCCTTCCCTACGAGCAGTACTTC. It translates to CASSGSGLPYEQYF.